These 30 T cell receptor beta chains were all obtained from the same sample, sequenced in a study of CD8+ T cells in alopecia areata. Stated treatment: oral pan-JAK inhibitor, 5-10 mg twice daily. Sequencing relied on a cDNA template that was reverse transcribed from extracted RNA. The method was immunoSEQ multiplex PCR; TCRdb's version includes in-frame clones alone and lacks a portion of them. The sample holds approximately 200,000 clones, around 60% seen once. The sequences come from CD4+ T cells sorted from blood, collected at week 4, from a patient treated with tofacitinib. The receptors come from a human donor with alopecia areata.

The chain combines TRBV27 with TRBJ1-6, with D tentatively TRBD1 (5 bases). This CDR3 comprises 12 residues. Germline V gene data show CDR1 as MNHEY and CDR2 as SMNVEV (reference sequence). Trimming shortened V by 8 bases and J by 8 bases, and 10 bases separated the two germline ends. CDR3 coding DNA: TGTGCCAGCCGGGACGGAGATTCACCCCTCCACTTT. This encodes CASRDGDSPLHF.

V and J are TRBV7-3 and TRBJ2-1, with 9 bases that match TRBD1. CDR1 SGHTA and CDR2 FQGTGA come from the germline V gene. There are 18 residues in the CDR3. V was clipped by 5 bases and J by 1 base; unmatched bases: 12. Here the CDR3 reads CASSPQGAGLRSYNEQFF. The CDR3 region has the DNA TGTGCCAGCAGCCCACAGGGGGCGGGACTCCGGTCCTACAATGAGCAGTTCTTC.

V is TRBV29-1 and J is TRBJ2-5; D ambiguous. This CDR3 has 11 amino acids. V was clipped by 4 bases and J by 2 bases, with 5 bases between them. Germline CDR1 SQVTM, CDR2 ANQGSEA. This CDR3 is CSVVVQETQYF. The CDR3 coding sequence is TGCAGCGTTGTAGTTCAAGAGACCCAGTACTTC.

This clone was seen a handful of times. The gene calls are TRBV4-3 and TRBJ1-1; D gene ambiguous. Germline V gives CDR1 LGHNA, CDR2 YSLEER. The V end was cut by 1 base, the J end by 0 bases, with 12 bases between. CDR3 length: 16 residues. CDR3 sequence reads: CASSQALGQLNTEAFF. CDR3 in DNA: TGCGCCAGCAGCCAAGCCCTCGGGCAGCTGAACACTGAAGCTTTCTTT.

This chain uses TRBV5-6 with TRBJ2-6; no definite D call. The CDR3 consists of 15 residues. V gave up 3 bases and J gave up 4 bases, with 11 bases separating them. Germline loops: CDR1 SGHDT, CDR2 YYEEEE. The CDR3, as DNA: TGTGCCAGCAGCTCTATGTCGGGCGGGGCCAACGTCCTGACTTTC. Translated: CASSSMSGGANVLTF. Filled out from reference TRBV5-6 and TRBJ2-6, the complete variable domain reads DAGVTQSPTHLIKTRGQQVTLRCSPKSGHDTVSWYQQALGQGPQFIFQYYEEEERQRGNFPDRFSGHQFPNYSSELNVNALLLGDSALYLCASSSMSGGANVLTFGAGSRLTVL.

The chain combines TRBV11-2 with TRBJ1-1, with D hard to call. This CDR3 region has 15 residues. The germline gives CDR1 SGHAT, CDR2 FQNNGV. Trimming took off 1 base at V and 5 bases at J, with 14 bases between the two ends. CDR3 nucleotides: TGTGCCAGCAGCTTAGGGGTAGGGTTAAGGACTGAAGCTTTCTTT. Translated, it gives CASSLGVGLRTEAFF. The full variable domain, in which reference TRBV11-2 and TRBJ1-1 provide the parts outside the CDR3, is EAGVAQSPRYKIIEKRQSVAFWCNPISGHATLYWYQQILGQGPKLLIQFQNNGVVDDSQLPKDRFSAERLKGVDSTLKIQPAKLEDSAVYLCASSLGVGLRTEAFFGQGTRLTVV.

The chain uses TRBV2 and TRBJ1-2, with D unresolved. The germline gives CDR1 SNHLY, CDR2 FYNNEI. CDR3 length equals 15 residues. V gave up 5 bases and J gave up 4 bases, with 17 bases separating them. The CDR3 loop reads CASSPLRTSSYGYTF. In nucleotides, the CDR3 is TGTGCCAGCAGTCCTCTGAGGACCTCCTCCTATGGCTACACCTTC.

The rearrangement uses TRBV11-2 and TRBJ2-3; tentatively, D is TRBD2 (5 bases). V lost 1 base to trimming and J lost 3 bases, with 17 bases between them. The CDR3 is 17 residues long. Germline-derived CDR1 and CDR2 are SGHAT and FQNNGV. The CDR3 protein is CASSLGLQPGGTDTQYF. The DNA for the CDR3 is TGTGCCAGCAGCTTAGGCCTTCAACCAGGAGGTACAGATACGCAGTATTTT.

V usage is TRBV27 and J usage is TRBJ1-2; 11 bases are shared with TRBD1. The CDR3 is 16 amino acids. Germline values: CDR1 MNHEY, CDR2 SMNVEV (reference sequence). V lost 7 bases and J lost 1; bases outside the gene matches: 8. The CDR3 region has the DNA TGTGCCAGCACTACCGGGACAGGGGGTTTTAACTATGGCTACACCTTC. This sequence encodes CASTTGTGGFNYGYTF.

The chain carries TRBV5-1 and TRBJ2-6; D unclear. The germline V gene has CDR1 SGHRS and CDR2 YFSETQ. The CDR3 has 15 amino acids. V was trimmed by 1 base and J by 8 bases, leaving 13 bases between them. Written as DNA, the CDR3 is TGCGCCAGCAGCTTGTTTACGGCGGAGCCCAACGTCCTGACTTTC. The encoded protein is CASSLFTAEPNVLTF.

The V gene is TRBV30, the J gene TRBJ1-1, with unresolved D. In germline, CDR1 is GTSNPN, CDR2 SVGIG (reference sequence). There are 12 residues in the CDR3. Deletions cut 3 bases from V and 1 base from J, with 6 bases between. In DNA form, the CDR3 reads TGTGCCTGGAGGGAGAGGAACACTGAAGCTTTCTTT. This encodes CAWRERNTEAFF.

The rearrangement links TRBV5-4 to TRBJ2-1, with a possible D match to TRBD2 (5 bases). This CDR3 contains 14 residues. Per the germline V gene, CDR1 is SGHNT and CDR2 is YYREEE (reference sequence). Trimming stripped 0 bases from V and 4 bases from J, with 8 bases between. This chain's CDR3 is CASSLGAEYNEQFF. CDR3 nucleotide sequence: TGTGCCAGCAGCTTGGGAGCGGAATACAATGAGCAGTTCTTC.

This clone has a single count. The V call is TRBV9, the J call TRBJ1-5; possibly TRBD1 for D (5 bases). In germline, CDR1 is SGDLS, CDR2 YYNGEE. This CDR3 comprises 15 residues. Trimming left V 4 bases short and J 5 bases short, with 16 bases between. In DNA, the CDR3 is TGTGCCAGCAGCCGGGACGGAGGGAGTGATCAGCCCCAGCATTTT. Protein product: CASSRDGGSDQPQHF.

This chain joins TRBV2 and TRBJ1-2; D gene ambiguous. Looked up from germline, CDR1 is SNHLY and CDR2 is FYNNEI. Trimming stripped 5 bases from V and 6 bases from J, with 22 bases between. The CDR3 is 16 residues long. The CDR3, as DNA: TGTGCCAGCAGTACCCAGCGTGGGAGTCGTGTCAATGGCTACACCTTC. Amino acids: CASSTQRGSRVNGYTF.

This chain links TRBV6-5 with TRBJ2-5; 7 bases are shared with TRBD2. Looked up from germline, CDR1 is MNHEY and CDR2 is SVGAGI. This CDR3 spans 12 amino acids. Unmatched junction bases numbered 1, after V lost 2 bases and J lost 7 bases. This CDR3 is CASSYPGGTQYF. The DNA for the CDR3 is TGTGCCAGCAGTTACCCGGGGGGGACCCAGTACTTC.

The chain carries TRBV29-1 and TRBJ1-5; maybe TRBD1 (5 bases). The germline CDR1 and CDR2 sequences are SQVTM and ANQGSEA. The CDR3 runs to 13 residues. V was trimmed by 4 bases and J by 4 bases, leaving 11 bases between them. Here the CDR3 reads CSVGEGRNQPQHF. Written as DNA, the CDR3 is TGCAGCGTTGGGGAGGGGAGGAATCAGCCCCAGCATTTT.

This clone was picked up a small number of times. This CDR3 is CASSLNNEQFF. The CDR3 DNA reads TGTGCCAGCAGCTTAAACAATGAGCAGTTCTTC. The chain combines TRBV7-2 with TRBJ2-1, with unresolved D. The CDR3 consists of 11 residues. Trimming left V 2 bases short and J 5 bases short, with 1 base between. CDR1 and CDR2 from the germline V gene are SGHTA and FQGNSA.

V gene TRBV9 combines with J gene TRBJ2-5, with D hard to call. The CDR3 consists of 15 residues. Germline V lookup: CDR1 SGDLS, CDR2 YYNGEE. V was shortened by 2 bases and J by 3 bases, with 14 bases between the two germline ends. The CDR3 DNA reads as TGTGCCAGCAGCGTGAACTCTCTTGCGGAAGAGACCCAGTACTTC. Translating gives CASSVNSLAEETQYF.

This chain joins TRBV30 and TRBJ2-7, with TRBD2 matching 14 bases. Germline assignment: CDR1 GTSNPN and CDR2 SVGIG (reference sequence). The CDR3 is made up of 15 amino acids. V trimming: 2 bases; J trimming: 4 bases; junction bases outside the gene matches: 4. The CDR3 DNA follows: TGTGCCTGGAGTCGGGGGACTAGCGGGGGATACGAGCAGTACTTC. It translates to CAWSRGTSGGYEQYF.

A few counts support this clone. The chain carries TRBV4-2 and TRBJ2-5; 7 bases are a match to TRBD1. Per germline, CDR1 LGHNA and CDR2 YNFKEQ. The V segment lost 3 bases and the J segment 10 bases; nucleotides outside the gene matches: 14. This CDR3 spans 15 amino acids. The CDR3 is CASSHAPGTESIQYF. Written as DNA, the CDR3 is TGTGCCAGCAGCCACGCCCCCGGGACAGAAAGTATCCAGTACTTC.

This chain uses TRBV29-1 with TRBJ1-2; D uncertain. V lost 4 bases to trimming and J lost 8 bases, with 11 bases between them. This CDR3 contains 11 residues. Germline V CDR1 and CDR2: SQVTM, ANQGSEA. The CDR3 protein is CSVVGLGGYTF. CDR3 nucleotides: TGCAGCGTTGTCGGACTGGGGGGCTACACCTTC.

The genes are TRBV25-1 and TRBJ1-2; D may be TRBD1 (5 bases). Per germline, CDR1 MGHDK and CDR2 SYGVNS. V lost 4 bases and J lost 7, with 10 bases in between. The CDR3 loop spans 12 amino acids. The CDR3 region is CASSAGTGGYTF. CDR3 nucleotides: TGTGCCAGCAGTGCCGGGACCGGTGGCTACACCTTC.

The chain links TRBV30 to TRBJ1-3; D remains unclear. The CDR3 is 15 residues long. Germline V gene sequence: CDR1 GTSNPN, CDR2 SVGIG (reference sequence). Trimming took off 8 bases at V and 2 bases at J, with 19 bases between the two ends. The CDR3 loop is CALQGAGSPGNTIYF. For the CDR3, the DNA is TGTGCCCTCCAAGGTGCCGGTAGTCCTGGAAACACCATATATTTT.

This rearrangement joins TRBV5-6 to TRBJ2-3, with 9 bases aligning to TRBD1. The CDR3 is 15 amino acids. V was clipped by 4 bases and J by 2 bases; unmatched bases: 5. Germline V gives CDR1 SGHDT, CDR2 YYEEEE. The CDR3 loop is CASSRWDRDTDTQYF. The DNA for the CDR3 is TGTGCCAGCAGCCGTTGGGACAGGGACACAGATACGCAGTATTTT.

This clone was detected a few times. The gene calls are TRBV4-2 and TRBJ1-5, with D unclear. V was cut by 0 bases and J by 0 bases, with 0 bases left in between. Looked up from germline, CDR1 is LGHNA and CDR2 is YNFKEQ. The CDR3 consists of 13 residues. CDR3 amino acids: CASSQDSNQPQHF. Here the CDR3 DNA reads TGTGCCAGCAGCCAAGATAGCAATCAGCCCCAGCATTTT.

V is TRBV4-1 and J is TRBJ2-7, with D possibly being TRBD1 or TRBD2 (7 bases each). The CDR3 has 16 amino acids. V was clipped by 5 bases and J by 5 bases, with 22 bases between them. Germline V gives CDR1 MGHRA, CDR2 YSYEKL. The CDR3 DNA reads as TGCGCCAGCAGCGCTTACAGGGGAGGGCAGAGTGACGAGCAGTACTTC. This codes for CASSAYRGGQSDEQYF.

V is TRBV7-3 and J is TRBJ2-6; D not certain. The germline V gene encodes CDR1 SGHTA and CDR2 FQGTGA. The CDR3 consists of 16 residues. V was trimmed by 5 bases and J by 0 bases, leaving 11 bases between them. Written as DNA, the CDR3 is TGTGCCAGCAGCCTTACCCTTAGCTCTGGGGCCAACGTCCTGACTTTC. Translation: CASSLTLSSGANVLTF.

This rearrangement joins TRBV6-5 to TRBJ2-5, with a possible D match to TRBD1 (6 bases). V gave up 6 bases and J gave up 4 bases, with 15 bases separating them. Germline V CDR1 and CDR2: MNHEY, SVGAGI. This CDR3 is 14 amino acids long. CDR3 sequence (DNA): TGTGCCAGCAGGGAACAGGGATCAGGAGAGACCCAGTACTTC. Translation gives CASREQGSGETQYF.

In its sample, this clone was seen once. The rearrangement links TRBV5-6 to TRBJ1-2, with 10 bases that match TRBD1. Trimming at V came to 3 bases and at J to 4 bases, leaving 3 bases not matched to a gene. This CDR3 is built from 14 residues. Germline V gene sequence: CDR1 SGHDT, CDR2 YYEEEE. CDR3 coding DNA: TGTGCCAGCAGCTCGGGACAGGGGTCCTATGGCTACACCTTC. Translated, it gives CASSSGQGSYGYTF.

The gene calls are TRBV30 and TRBJ1-6; no firm D call. Germline V gene data show CDR1 as GTSNPN and CDR2 as SVGIG (reference sequence). CDR3 length: 12 amino acids. Between the trimmed V and J ends, which lost 0 bases and 7 bases, there was a span of 4 bases. The CDR3 DNA reads as TGTGCCTGGAGTGTAAAGAATTCACCCCTCCACTTT. It codes for CAWSVKNSPLHF. Using reference TRBV30 and TRBJ1-6 for the parts outside the CDR3, the full variable domain is SQTIHQWPATLVQPVGSPLSLECTVEGTSNPNLYWYRQAAGRGLQLLFYSVGIGQISSEVPQNLSASRPQDRQFILSSKKLLLSDSGFYLCAWSVKNSPLHFGNGTRLTVT.